This T cell receptor beta chain was identified in a study of CXCR3-negative and CXCR3-positive naive CD8 T cells. Background on the study: Approximately 130 million TRB reads in total, about 1.5 +/- 0.3 million per library.

Preparation of TRB cDNA libraries relied on 5' RACE carrying UMI labels. With the 5' RACE reads reprocessed, TCRdb shows one record per CDR3 protein and no DNA. Its table records about 120,000 distinct CDR3 sequences. Note on this clonotype: Its antigen is as yet unknown.

The CDR3 consists of 15 residues. Germline assignment: CDR1 SGHVS and CDR2 FNYEAQ. Study outcomes and limitations: Naive subsets were similarly diverse, while memory CD8+ repertoires were much less diverse. Researchers report that CXCR3-positive naive cells carry more hydrophobic TRB CDR3s than CXCR3-negative naive cells.

This chain connects TRBV7-6 to TRBJ1-3; the TRBD1 assignment by TCRdb is unverifiable without DNA. Material for sequencing was naive CXCR3+ CD8+ T cells from blood. Documented subset: CD45RO-CCR7+CD27+CD95- naive CD8+ T cells expressing CXCR3 (TNR3+). The TCR originated in a human donor in good health. Some clones in this sample may be carry-over from other donors' samples. CDR3 residues: CASSLASGSGNTIYF. Drawing the rest from reference TRBV7-6 and TRBJ1-3, the complete variable domain is GAGVSQSPRYKVTKRGQDVALRCDPISGHVSLYWYRQALGQGPEFLTYFNYEAQQDKSGLPNDRFSAERPEGSISTLTIQRTEQRDSAMYRCASSLASGSGNTIYFGEGSWLTVV.